This TCR beta chain was recovered during a study of beta chain features in type 1 diabetes. Study overall: Examined across all samples were around 110,000,000 sorted cells. Study-level points and caveats: Shorter TCRB CDR3s, moderately but significantly so, were found in Type 1 diabetes patients in all four CD4+ subsets.

After removal of 4 bases from V and 4 bases from J, the junction contained 12 bases not matched to a gene. Per the germline V gene, CDR1 is SGHRS and CDR2 is YFSETQ. This CDR3 spans 16 amino acids. TCRB transcripts that were expressed got sequenced, as all of the isolated RNA had been reverse transcribed. Method: immunoSEQ multiplex PCR; TCRdb's copy keeps in-frame clones and lacks some. The data contain some 150,000 clones, about 12% of them singletons. As concerns this clone: Its specificity is unknown.

The specimen was central memory CD4+ T cells from blood. This chain connects TRBV5-1 to TRBJ2-5; 8 nucleotides line up with TRBD2. The clonotype comes from a man aged 18 to 30 with type 1 diabetes. The CDR3 sequence is CASSPGSGGRGETQYF. The CDR3 nucleotides read TGCGCCAGCAGCCCGGGAAGCGGGGGCCGGGGAGAGACCCAGTACTTC.